This TCR beta chain was captured in a study of CD8+ T cells in alopecia areata. Across the whole study: Twice daily, treated patients received 5 to 10 mg of oral tofacitinib.

Overall study results and limits: Shared TCR sequences were less clear between patients than in mice, possibly partly from HLA diversity.

Worth noting for this clone: Its target is not known.

The CDR3 runs to 16 residues. V was pared by 2 bases and J by 2 bases, with 7 bases of the junction left unmatched. Looked up from germline, CDR1 is KGHSH and CDR2 is LQKENI. As the sequencing template, cDNA was produced by extracting RNA and reverse transcribing it. Sequencing used immunoSEQ multiplex PCR; TCRdb keeps in-frame clones, though not all of them. Of more than 90,000 clones in the sample, approximately 59% were seen once. Treatment given: oral pan-JAK inhibitor, 5-10 mg twice daily. The chain uses TRBV18 and TRBJ2-3; 7 nucleotides agree with TRBD2. This receptor was identified in a human donor with alopecia areata. Specimen: CD8+ T cells sorted from blood, collected at week 4, from a patient treated with tofacitinib. The CDR3 nucleotides are TGTGCCAGCTCACCAAAGACCGGGGGGAACACAGATACGCAGTATTTT. Protein: CASSPKTGGNTDTQYF.